This section outlines one TCR beta chain sequence together with its context. TCRdb used MiXCR to reprocess the reads, holding one entry per CDR3 protein. The sample holds more than 150,000 distinct CDR3 sequences; about 21% are singletons and the top ten take less than 3%. This sample stems from a study of T cell repertoires in cytomegalovirus infection. The CDR3 covers 14 residues. Germline V gene sequence: CDR1 SGHRS, CDR2 YFSETQ. J gave up 5 bases and V 3 bases, and 3 bases lay outside the gene matches. The receptor comes from a human donor in good health (CMV status not recorded). Some clones in this sample may be carry-over from other donors' samples. V usage is TRBV5-1 and J usage is TRBJ2-1; 9 nucleotides match TRBD1. Sequencing input: PBMCs. The CDR3 nucleotides read TGCGCCAGCAGCTCCAGGACAGGGGACAATGAGCAGTTCTTC. Translation gives CASSSRTGDNEQFF.